The 18 T cell receptor beta chains given below trace back to one sample, sequenced in a study of OX40 agonist ivuxolimab in advanced cancers. Here immunoSEQ multiplex PCR was the method, and the copy in TCRdb shows in-frame clones only, minus some. The table records about 60,000 clones, 80% to 85% of them present only once. The material was CD4+ or CD8+ T cells sorted from blood, obtained in a trial of the OX40 agonist ivuxolimab. These receptors were taken from an adult with an advanced solid tumor such as melanoma, head and neck, liver or kidney cancer.

J is TRBJ1-6 and V is TRBV30; 7 nucleotides match TRBD1. The CDR3 length is 13 residues. Losses at the gene ends were 5 bases for V and 6 bases for J; bases not matched to a gene: 4. CDR1 and CDR2 (germline): GTSNPN, SVGIG (reference sequence). The CDR3 coding sequence is TGTGCCTGGTCCACAGGGGCTAATTCACCCCTCCACTTT. This encodes CAWSTGANSPLHF. The full variable domain, with the rest looked up from reference TRBV30 and TRBJ1-6, is SQTIHQWPATLVQPVGSPLSLECTVEGTSNPNLYWYRQAAGRGLQLLFYSVGIGQISSEVPQNLSASRPQDRQFILSSKKLLLSDSGFYLCAWSTGANSPLHFGNGTRLTVT.

This chain joins TRBV5-1 and TRBJ2-5; TRBD1 matches 8 bases. The J call may not be correct, given that the DNA end is closer to TRBJ2-7. Germline lookup yields CDR1 SGHRS and CDR2 YFSETQ. The CDR3 totals 15 residues. The chain's CDR3 is CASSPIQGGSYEQYF. CDR3 bases: TGCGCCAGCAGCCCTATACAGGGGGGCTCCTACGAGCAGTACTTC.

This clone was seen a few times. The V call is TRBV13, the J call TRBJ1-2; no firm D call. V lost 2 bases, J lost 8 bases, and 12 bases lay in between. CDR1 is PRHDT and CDR2 is FYEKMQ in the germline V gene (reference sequence). This CDR3 region has 13 residues. CDR3 amino acids: CASSLSRVGGYTF. CDR3 nucleotides: TGTGCCAGCAGCTTATCTCGAGTAGGAGGCTACACCTTC.

V and J are TRBV7-6 and TRBJ2-1; perhaps TRBD2 as D (6 bases). Germline-derived CDR1 and CDR2 are SGHVS and FNYEAQ. CDR3 length equals 16 residues. The V end was cut by 5 bases, the J end by 0 bases, with 14 bases between. The DNA for the CDR3 is TGTGCCAGCAGCCTAATACGCGGGGTCTCCTACAATGAGCAGTTCTTC. Encoded protein: CASSLIRGVSYNEQFF.

The chain links TRBV6-6 to TRBJ2-7; 7 positions agree with TRBD1. The J segment lost 5 bases and the V segment lost 6 bases, leaving 10 bases of the junction unmatched. CDR1 and CDR2 from the germline V gene are MNHNY and SVGAGI (reference sequence). This CDR3 contains 14 residues. The CDR3 spells CASSRDRDINEQYF. In nucleotides, the CDR3 is TGTGCCAGCAGCCGTGACAGGGACATTAACGAGCAGTACTTC.

With respect to this clone: An end of the junction differs from the germline gene, which may be a read error. In DNA, the CDR3 is TGTGCCAGCGGTGAGAGGGAGCCGTTTTTT. As protein: CASGEREPFF. The rearrangement joins TRBV2 to TRBJ1-4; D is undetermined. CDR1 is SNHLY, CDR2 FYNNEI, per germline. The length of the CDR3 is 10 residues.

The chain has TRBV5-1 and TRBJ1-1; 7 nucleotides line up with TRBD1. Per germline, CDR1 SGHRS and CDR2 YFSETQ. The CDR3 is 15 amino acids. With V trimmed by 1 base and J by 1 base, 4 bases remained unmatched. CDR3 in amino acids: CASSLTRTGNTEAFF. The CDR3 DNA reads TGCGCCAGCAGCTTGACTAGGACAGGGAACACTGAAGCTTTCTTT.

V and J are TRBV14 and TRBJ2-3, with TRBD1 matching over 9 bases. J gave up 2 bases and V 4 bases, and 4 bases lay outside the gene matches. Germline CDR1 reads SGHDN; CDR2 reads FVKESK. This CDR3 is 15 amino acids long. CDR3 nucleotide sequence: TGTGCCAGCAGCCTGGACAGGGGACCCACAGATACGCAGTATTTT. Its translation is CASSLDRGPTDTQYF. Using reference TRBV14 and TRBJ2-3 for the parts outside the CDR3, the full variable domain is EAGVTQFPSHSVIEKGQTVTLRCDPISGHDNLYWYRRVMGKEIKFLLHFVKESKQDESGMPNNRFLAERTGGTYSTLKVQPAELEDSGVYFCASSLDRGPTDTQYFGPGTRLTVL.

The V call is TRBV5-1, the J call TRBJ2-7; maybe TRBD1 (5 bases). Germline assignment: CDR1 SGHRS and CDR2 YFSETQ. CDR3 length: 16 residues. V was cut by 0 bases and J by 0 bases, with 13 bases left in between. The CDR3: CASSLVSQGGSYEQYF. The CDR3, as DNA: TGCGCCAGCAGCTTGGTGAGTCAGGGTGGCTCCTACGAGCAGTACTTC.

Comment on this clone: This specimen includes other DNA sequences encoding the same CDR3. The rearrangement links TRBV4-2 to TRBJ2-2; the D gene is possibly TRBD1 (6 bases). Per the germline V gene, CDR1 is LGHNA and CDR2 is YNFKEQ. The V gene lost 1 base and the J gene lost 5 bases, with 11 bases spanning the gap. The CDR3 contains 15 residues. The CDR3, as DNA: TGTGCCAGCAGCCAAGTCTGGGACAAGACCGGGGAGCTGTTTTTT. Translated: CASSQVWDKTGELFF.

This chain uses TRBV7-2 with TRBJ2-1; 11 nucleotides agree with TRBD1. The germline V gene encodes CDR1 SGHTA and CDR2 FQGNSA. The CDR3 runs to 14 residues. Unmatched junction bases numbered 6, after V lost 5 bases and J lost 9 bases. The CDR3 region has the DNA TGTGCCAGCAGCCTGGACAGGGGGCCGGGTGAGCAGTTCTTC. Translated: CASSLDRGPGEQFF.

CDR3 region: CASSLAGGPNEQYF. The CDR3 DNA reads TGTGCCAGCAGCTTGGCGGGAGGGCCCAACGAGCAGTACTTC. The chain recombines TRBV7-6 with TRBJ2-7; 9 bases fit TRBD2. V shed 3 bases and J 5 bases; nucleotides not matched to a gene: 5. Germline CDR1 and CDR2: SGHVS and FNYEAQ. The CDR3 is 14 amino acids.

This clone occurred once. V and J are TRBV11-1 and TRBJ2-5; 7 nucleotides line up with TRBD2. Germline values: CDR1 SGHAT, CDR2 FQDESV (reference sequence). V lost 5 bases, J lost 0 bases, and 6 bases stayed unmatched. CDR3 length: 15 amino acids. CDR3 amino acids: CASSHPGRDQETQYF. CDR3 DNA sequence: TGTGCCAGCAGCCACCCGGGGAGGGACCAAGAGACCCAGTACTTC.

The V gene is TRBV6-4, the J gene TRBJ1-2, with D perhaps matching TRBD1 (6 bases). Germline-derived CDR1 and CDR2 are MRHNA and SNTAGT. The CDR3 consists of 14 residues. V dropped 0 bases and J dropped 13 bases, with 18 bases sitting between them. CDR3 in DNA: TGTGCCAGCAGTGACTCGTACAGGGTGACTAATGGCACCTTC. Its translation is CASSDSYRVTNGTF.

This clone has a handful of counts. The gene calls are TRBV7-6 and TRBJ2-2, with TRBD2 matching 9 bases. This CDR3 has 16 amino acids. Unmatched junction bases numbered 1, after V lost 1 base and J lost 1 base. The germline V gene encodes CDR1 SGHVS and CDR2 FNYEAQ. The CDR3 spells CASSLERGVNTGELFF. The CDR3, as DNA: TGTGCCAGCAGCTTAGAGCGGGGGGTGAACACCGGGGAGCTGTTTTTT.

The chain couples TRBV12-5 to TRBJ2-7; weak D call: TRBD1 (6 bases). Trimming cost V 4 bases and J 0 bases, with 16 bases left between them. This CDR3 has 16 residues. CDR1 is LGHNT and CDR2 is FRNRAP in the germline V gene. The CDR3 is CASGSASGQRSYEQYF. DNA for the CDR3: TGTGCTAGTGGTTCCGCTTCGGGACAACGCTCCTACGAGCAGTACTTC.

The chain combines TRBV11-2 with TRBJ2-7; 11 bases agree with TRBD2. The CDR3 is made up of 16 amino acids. The V segment lost 5 bases and the J segment 0 bases; nucleotides outside the gene matches: 6. CDR1 SGHAT and CDR2 FQNNGV come from the germline V gene. CDR3 region: CASSLNLAGGSYEQYF. CDR3 nucleotides: TGTGCCAGCAGCCTAAACCTAGCGGGGGGCTCCTACGAGCAGTACTTC.

This chain uses TRBV14 with TRBJ2-5; 10 nucleotides align to TRBD2. J gave up 9 bases and V 0 bases, and 7 bases lay outside the gene matches. The CDR3 has 15 residues. CDR1 and CDR2 from the germline V gene are SGHDN and FVKESK. The CDR3 protein is CASSQDASGGRAQYF. CDR3 coding DNA: TGTGCCAGCAGCCAAGATGCTAGCGGGGGACGGGCCCAGTACTTC. Full variable domain (remainder filled in from reference TRBV14 and TRBJ2-5): EAGVTQFPSHSVIEKGQTVTLRCDPISGHDNLYWYRRVMGKEIKFLLHFVKESKQDESGMPNNRFLAERTGGTYSTLKVQPAELEDSGVYFCASSQDASGGRAQYFGPGTRLLVL.